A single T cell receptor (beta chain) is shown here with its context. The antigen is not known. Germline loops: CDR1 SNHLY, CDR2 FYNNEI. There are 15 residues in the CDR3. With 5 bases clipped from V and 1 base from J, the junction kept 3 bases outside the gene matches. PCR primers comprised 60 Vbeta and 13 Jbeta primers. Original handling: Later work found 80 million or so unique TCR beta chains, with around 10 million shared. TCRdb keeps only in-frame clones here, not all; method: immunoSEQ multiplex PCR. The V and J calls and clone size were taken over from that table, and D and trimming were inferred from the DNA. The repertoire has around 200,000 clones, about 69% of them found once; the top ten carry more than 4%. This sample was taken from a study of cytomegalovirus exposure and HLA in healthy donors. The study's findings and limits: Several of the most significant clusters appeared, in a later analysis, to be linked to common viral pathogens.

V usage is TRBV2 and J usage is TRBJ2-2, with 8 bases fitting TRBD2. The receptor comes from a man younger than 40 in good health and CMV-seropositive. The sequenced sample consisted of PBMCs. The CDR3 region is CASSLSGENTGELFF. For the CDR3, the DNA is TGTGCCAGCAGTCTTAGCGGGGAGAACACCGGGGAGCTGTTTTTT.